This T cell receptor beta chain was documented in a study of T cell repertoires in aging, cancer and after chemotherapy. About the study: The whole study produced a dataset of roughly 8.8 million TCR reads. Study-level results: Compared with age-matched healthy donors, untreated hematological or solid cancer patients showed higher blood TCR clonality. Across the chemotherapy interval, each cancer cohort showed higher median generation probability, suggesting thymic rebound.

TRB rearrangements spanning V, D and J were amplified using mixed TRB-A/B primers. TCRdb re-called the multiplex PCR reads through MiXCR, storing one row per CDR3 protein. The table has approximately 9,300 distinct CDR3 sequences, about 40% seen once. Concerning this clonotype itself: Its antigen is not identified.

The template was genomic DNA from peripheral blood, not RNA. The V gene's germline CDR1 is SGHTA and CDR2 FQGNSA. The CDR3 totals 11 residues. Trimming shortened V by 7 bases and J by 3 bases, and 3 bases separated the two germline ends. The rearrangement uses TRBV7-2 and TRBJ2-2; D is unclear. This receptor was taken from a human donor in good health. Sequencing was performed on blood. The CDR3 region has the DNA TGTGCCAGCACCGACACCGGGGAGCTGTTTTTT. Encoded protein: CASTDTGELFF.